The rows below give T cell receptor beta chains drawn from one sample of a study of T cell repertoires in cytomegalovirus infection. TCRdb used MiXCR to reprocess the reads, holding one entry per CDR3 protein. This repertoire shows 640,000 or so distinct CDR3 sequences, 33% found once; its top ten account for roughly 20%. The antigens for these receptors are not known. The sample consisted of cultured PBMCs, taken from culture after CMV antigen stimulation. The origin of the receptors is a human donor in good health (CMV status not recorded). Some clones in this sample may be carry-over from other donors' samples. Both conserved end residues are part of each CDR3. D genes are given only for firm matches. Only some rows state a clone size, as once, few, many or a class for expanded clones.

v_gene	j_gene	d_gene	abundance	CDR3nt	CDR3aa
TRBV7-2	TRBJ1-4	NA	many	TGTGCCAGCAGCTTACGGGGCCTTGGGGAAAAACTGTTTTTT	CASSLRGLGEKLFF
TRBV7-6	TRBJ2-7	NA	NA	TGTGCCAGCAGCCGCGAGGCGGGCGAGCAGTACTTC	CASSREAGEQYF
TRBV4-1	TRBJ2-7	TRBD2	NA	TGCGCCAGCAGCCCTTCCGGGACTAGAGCCTACGAGCAGTACTTC	CASSPSGTRAYEQYF
TRBV7-2	TRBJ1-6	NA	NA	TGTGCCAGCACCACCGAGGGTACGAATAATTCACCCCTCCACTTT	CASTTEGTNNSPLHF
TRBV7-2	TRBJ2-7	TRBD1	many	TGTGCCAGCAGCCGGGACAGGCGCGAGCAGTACTTC	CASSRDRREQYF
TRBV10-3	TRBJ1-1	NA	NA	TGTGCCATCAGTGAGAAGGGGAACACTGAAGCTTTCTTT	CAISEKGNTEAFF
TRBV27	TRBJ2-7	TRBD2	NA	TGTGCCAGCAGTTCCACGGGACTAGCGGGAGTTAATGAGCAGTACTTC	CASSSTGLAGVNEQYF
TRBV7-8	TRBJ2-1	TRBD2	NA	TGTGCCAGCAGCTTAGTCGGACTAGCGAGATTTCATGAGCAGTTCTTC	CASSLVGLARFHEQFF
TRBV28	TRBJ1-2	NA	NA	TGTGGGGCGTCGATGGGGGCTAACTATGGCTACACCTTC	CGASMGANYGYTF
TRBV6-1	TRBJ2-7	TRBD1	NA	TGTGCCAGCAACCCCGGGACAGGGTCCTACGAGCAGTACTTC	CASNPGTGSYEQYF
TRBV20-1	TRBJ1-1	NA	NA	TGCAGTGCTAGTTGGCTTACTAACACTGAAGCTTTCTTT	CSASWLTNTEAFF
TRBV4-3	TRBJ2-3	NA	NA	TGCGCCAGCAGCCCGCAAGTGGCAGATACGCAGTATTTT	CASSPQVADTQYF
TRBV19	TRBJ1-5	TRBD1	NA	TGTGCCAGTAGTAAAAGGACAGGGCTGAGCAATCAGCCCCAGCATTTT	CASSKRTGLSNQPQHF
TRBV7-2	TRBJ2-1	TRBD2	many	TGTGCCAGCAGCAATAGCGGGGGATTCTACAATGAGCAGTTCTTC	CASSNSGGFYNEQFF
TRBV7-2	TRBJ2-1	TRBD2	many	TGTGCCAGCAGCCCCCTAGCGGGATCAAACAATGAGCAGTTCTTC	CASSPLAGSNNEQFF
TRBV18	TRBJ1-5	NA	NA	TGTGCCAGCACGACGGGAGGGGTCGATCAGCCCCAGCATTTT	CASTTGGVDQPQHF
TRBV19	TRBJ2-6	TRBD1	once	TGTGCCAGTAGTGTGCGAACGACAGGGGACCTCTCTGGGGCCAACGTCCTGACTTTC	CASSVRTTGDLSGANVLTF
TRBV7-2	TRBJ2-7	TRBD2	few	TGTGCCAGCAGCTTAGTGGGGAGGGGACCTACCTACGAGCAGTACTTC	CASSLVGRGPTYEQYF
TRBV12-3/TRBV12-4	TRBJ2-7	NA	NA	TGTGCCAGCAGTTATGACTACCGCTCCTACGAGCAGTACTTC	CASSYDYRSYEQYF
TRBV7-6	TRBJ2-7	TRBD2	NA	TGTGCCAGCGACTTATTAGCGGGTGGCCCCTACGAGCAGTACTTC	CASDLLAGGPYEQYF
TRBV6-1	TRBJ2-2	TRBD2	NA	TGTGCCAGCACCATGACTAGCGCGACCGGGGAGCTGTTTTTT	CASTMTSATGELFF
TRBV6-2/TRBV6-3	TRBJ2-5	TRBD1	NA	TGTGCCAGCAGACCACCATGGGACAGGGACCAAGAGACCCAGTACTTC	CASRPPWDRDQETQYF
TRBV12-3/TRBV12-4	TRBJ2-3	NA	few	TGTGCCAGCAGTTTTTCGAGGGATGAGGGAAGTATAACAGATACGCAGTATTTT	CASSFSRDEGSITDTQYF
TRBV7-2	TRBJ2-5	NA	many	TGTGCCAGCAGCTTGACTAGGGGGGGAGAGACCCAGTACTTC	CASSLTRGGETQYF
TRBV6-2/TRBV6-3	TRBJ2-5	TRBD2	NA	TGTGCCAGCAGTGTCGAAAGACTAGCGGGAGACGAGACCCAGTACTTC	CASSVERLAGDETQYF
TRBV6-6	TRBJ2-7	NA	NA	TGTGCCAGCAGTACCTCCACAGGTTACGAGCAGTACTTC	CASSTSTGYEQYF
TRBV7-2	TRBJ1-6	NA	NA	TGTGCCAGCAGCTTAGTTTCGGTTTCAAAGAATTCACCCCTCCACTTT	CASSLVSVSKNSPLHF
TRBV12-3/TRBV12-4	TRBJ1-3	NA	few	TGTGCCAGCAGTTTTGACCCCGCGGCTGGAAACACCATATATTTT	CASSFDPAAGNTIYF
TRBV7-2	TRBJ2-5	NA	few	TGTGCCAGCAGCTTAAGGGGAGAGGACCAAGAGACCCAGTACTTC	CASSLRGEDQETQYF
TRBV7-8	TRBJ2-3	TRBD2	many	TGTGCCAGCAGCTTATCCACTAGCGGGGGGAGCACAGATACGCAGTATTTT	CASSLSTSGGSTDTQYF
TRBV7-6	TRBJ1-5	NA	NA	TGTGCCAGCAGCTTGGACCTTAGCGGCGTTCAGCCCCAGCATTTT	CASSLDLSGVQPQHF
TRBV6-6	TRBJ2-3	NA	many	TGTGCCAGCTCCTCGGGCACCACAGATACGCAGTATTTT	CASSSGTTDTQYF
TRBV3-1	TRBJ1-2	NA	NA	TGTGCCAGCAGCCAAGGGGGACCGAGCAACTATGGCTACACCTTC	CASSQGGPSNYGYTF
TRBV10-3	TRBJ2-1	NA	few	TGTGCCATCAGGCGACAGACCTACAATGAGCAGTTCTTC	CAIRRQTYNEQFF
TRBV7-8	TRBJ1-1	TRBD1	few	TGTGCCAGCAGCCCGACAGGGGAAGAAGCTTTCTTT	CASSPTGEEAFF
TRBV2	TRBJ2-7	NA	few	TGTGCCAGCAGTGAATTCGGAGGGAGCGGCTACGAGCAGTACTTC	CASSEFGGSGYEQYF
TRBV6-6	TRBJ2-3	NA	NA	TGTGCCAGCATGGTTCGGGCTCGTTCAGATACGCAGTATTTT	CASMVRARSDTQYF
TRBV28	TRBJ2-3	NA	NA	TGTGCCAGCACCACCCGAGGGGGCGGGGGGACCACAGATACGCAGTATTTT	CASTTRGGGGTTDTQYF
TRBV7-9	TRBJ2-1	TRBD2	NA	TGTGCCAGCAGCCCCAACCTCGCGGGAGTTCTCGACAATGAGCAGTTCTTC	CASSPNLAGVLDNEQFF
TRBV20-1	TRBJ2-2	NA	NA	TGCAGTGCTTCACAGGGATTTGCCGGGGAGCTGTTTTTT	CSASQGFAGELFF
TRBV10-3	TRBJ1-3	NA	few	TGTGCCATCAAGGGGCCAGACTCTGGAAACACCATATATTTT	CAIKGPDSGNTIYF
TRBV11-2	TRBJ2-6	NA	few	TGTGCCAGCATCTACGGGGGAGACAGCTCTGGGGCCAACGTCCTGACTTTC	CASIYGGDSSGANVLTF
TRBV7-3	TRBJ2-3	NA	NA	TGTGCCAGCAGCTTAGGAGGGCCCACGCAGTATTTT	CASSLGGPTQYF
TRBV6-2/TRBV6-3	TRBJ2-2	NA	NA	TGTGCCAGTACCACGGGTGGGGAGCTGTTTTTT	CASTTGGELFF
TRBV19	TRBJ2-5	NA	NA	TGTGCCAGTAGTATGAGGACCACGGGCCAAGAGACCCAGTACTTC	CASSMRTTGQETQYF
TRBV20-1	TRBJ2-7	TRBD2	NA	TGCAGTGCCGGGACTAGCGGGGCCTACGAGCAGTACTTC	CSAGTSGAYEQYF
TRBV7-2	TRBJ2-2	NA	many	TGTGCCAGCAGCGATAAGCCTACGTGGGAGGCCCTCGTTTACACCGGGGAGCTGTTTTTT	CASSDKPTWEALVYTGELFF
TRBV7-2	TRBJ2-7	NA	few	TGTGCCAGCAGCTCCAGATCCACGAGCAACTACGAGCAGTACTTC	CASSSRSTSNYEQYF